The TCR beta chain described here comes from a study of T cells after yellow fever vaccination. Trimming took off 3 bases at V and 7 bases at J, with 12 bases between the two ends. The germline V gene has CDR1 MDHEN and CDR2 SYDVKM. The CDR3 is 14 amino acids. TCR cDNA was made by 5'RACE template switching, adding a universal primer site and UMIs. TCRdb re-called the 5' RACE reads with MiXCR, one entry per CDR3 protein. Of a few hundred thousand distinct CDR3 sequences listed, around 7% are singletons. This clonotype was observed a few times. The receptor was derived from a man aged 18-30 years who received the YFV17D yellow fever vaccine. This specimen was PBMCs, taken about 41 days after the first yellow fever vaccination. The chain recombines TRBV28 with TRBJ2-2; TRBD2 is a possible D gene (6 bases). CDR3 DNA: TGTGCCAGCAGTTTTGGGGGGAAGGACGGGGAGCTGTTTTTT. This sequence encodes CASSFGGKDGELFF.